This T cell receptor beta chain was recorded in a study of identical twins. TCRdb ran MiXCR on the 5' RACE reads and lists one entry per CDR3 protein. Of approximately 1.8 million distinct CDR3 sequences in the sample, about 31% were seen once. Notes on this clonotype: The antigen remains undetermined.

The CDR3 extends over 18 amino acids. With 2 bases removed from V and 5 bases from J, the gap between germline ends came to 22 bases. Per germline, CDR1 MGHDK and CDR2 SYGVNS. The study's findings and limits: Zero-insertion results could be subject to partial confounding by invariant MAIT and iNKT cells. Insertions ran lower in abundant cord blood beta clonotypes, though not in memory repertoires. The study found that models underestimated out-of-frame TCR alpha sharing in monozygotic twins.

Sequenced sample: cord blood. The chain employs TRBV25-1 and TRBJ2-1; possible D gene TRBD2, 6 bases. The clonotype comes from a newborn girl in good health. Here the CDR3 DNA reads TGTGCCAGCAGTGAAGAATGGAGGGAGCCGACACTCGACAATGAGCAGTTCTTC. Residues: CASSEEWREPTLDNEQFF. The variable domain in full, with the rest retrieved from reference TRBV25-1 and TRBJ2-1, is EADIYQTPRYLVIGTGKKITLECSQTMGHDKMYWYQQDPGMELHLIHYSYGVNSTEKGDLSSESTVSRIRTEHFPLTLESARPSHTSQYLCASSEEWREPTLDNEQFFGPGTRLTVL.